This T cell receptor (beta chain) was identified in a study of blood T cell repertoires in COVID-19. About the study: Nucleic acid was either cDNA or gDNA, and it came from T cells, B-cell-depleted T cells, or PBMCs.

Here immunoSEQ multiplex PCR was the method, and the copy in TCRdb shows in-frame clones only, minus some. The table includes nearly 350,000 clones, around 82% detected once. The V end lost 4 bases, the J end lost 7 bases, and 17 bases lay between the germline ends. The CDR3 extends over 15 amino acids. Germline V gene sequence: CDR1 SGHAT, CDR2 FQNNGV. Sequencing input: peripheral blood. The J gene is TRBJ1-5, the V gene TRBV11-2; tentatively, D is TRBD1 (6 bases). The TCR was taken from a man aged 25 to 40 with active or convalescent COVID-19. The DNA of the CDR3 is TGTGCCAGCAGCTCCCTCAGGGGTAAAGGGCAGCCCCAGCATTTT. As protein: CASSSLRGKGQPQHF.